This T cell receptor (beta chain) came from a study of cytomegalovirus exposure and HLA in healthy donors. Study-wide results and caveats: Association with HLA alleles at 0.05 false discovery rate was found for around 17,000 TCR beta sequences in a later analysis. A later analysis found that most CMV-associated TCR beta chains appeared HLA-restricted. Across HLA loci, a later analysis found differing TCR association rates, with DRB1 most and HLA-C fewest.

About this clone: The antigen is undetermined.

Germline-derived CDR1 and CDR2 are MNHEY and SVGAGI. There are 12 residues in the CDR3. Trimming cost V 10 bases and J 0 bases, with 9 bases left between them. All the people who gave samples were healthy bone marrow donors. The PCR was carried out with 60 Vbeta primers and 13 Jbeta primers. Assay: immunoSEQ multiplex PCR; the TCRdb copy retains only in-frame clones and omits some. This sample has roughly 120,000 clones, with around 76% found just once. The clonotype comes from a man aged 50-60 years in good health and CMV-seropositive. The sequenced sample was PBMCs. V gene TRBV6-5 combines with J gene TRBJ1-2; D unresolved. The CDR3 DNA reads as TGTGCCACGAGACGGGCTAACTATGGCTACACCTTC. Its protein product is CATRRANYGYTF.